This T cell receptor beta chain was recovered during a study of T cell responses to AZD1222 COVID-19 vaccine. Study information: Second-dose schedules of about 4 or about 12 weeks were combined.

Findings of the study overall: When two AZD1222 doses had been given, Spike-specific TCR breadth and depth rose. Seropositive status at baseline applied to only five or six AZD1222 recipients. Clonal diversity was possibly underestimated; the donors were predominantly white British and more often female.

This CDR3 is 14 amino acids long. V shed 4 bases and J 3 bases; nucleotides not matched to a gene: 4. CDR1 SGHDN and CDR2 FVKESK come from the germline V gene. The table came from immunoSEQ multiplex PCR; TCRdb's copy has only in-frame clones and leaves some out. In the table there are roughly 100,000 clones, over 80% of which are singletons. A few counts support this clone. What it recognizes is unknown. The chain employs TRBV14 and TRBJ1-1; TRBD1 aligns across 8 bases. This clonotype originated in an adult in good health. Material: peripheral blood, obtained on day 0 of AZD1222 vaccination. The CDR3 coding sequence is TGTGCCAGCAGCCGTCGACAGGGGTACACTGAAGCTTTCTTT. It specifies CASSRRQGYTEAFF.